Below are 10 T cell receptor beta chains sequenced from a single sample in a study of OX40 agonist ivuxolimab in advanced cancers. To prepare the library, the immunoSEQ multiplex PCR assay was applied. The table was pulled from immuneACCESS by TCRdb, which kept in-frame rearrangements only. Such tables lose some clones; where checked, under half of the loss comes from unresolved V genes, and the rest has no known cause. The sample table contains approximately 100,000 clones; only one count was recorded for roughly 90% of them. Clones ranked in the top ten supply 0.79% of the sample. The source was CD4+ or CD8+ T cells sorted from blood, collected in a trial of the OX40 agonist ivuxolimab. The receptors derive from an adult with an advanced solid tumor such as melanoma, head and neck, liver or kidney cancer.

This rearrangement joins TRBV11-2 to TRBJ2-2; 12 bases match TRBD2. The CDR3 consists of 14 residues. The germline V gene has CDR1 SGHAT and CDR2 FQNNGV. The trim removed 11 bases at V and 7 bases at J, leaving 8 bases unmatched. The CDR3, as DNA: TGTGCCTGCCGGACTAGCGGGGACAACGGGGAGCTGTTTTTT. It yields the protein CACRTSGDNGELFF.

Concerning this clone itself: The sample holds other DNA sequences that translate to the same CDR3. This chain connects TRBV28 to TRBJ1-5, with D maybe TRBD1 (5 bases). Germline CDR1 is MDHEN and CDR2 is SYDVKM. CDR3 length: 14 amino acids. V was trimmed by 2 bases and J by 2 bases, leaving 7 bases between them. CDR3 nucleotide sequence: TGTGCCAGCAGTTTAGGAGGGGGCAATCAGCCCCAGCATTTT. The encoded protein is CASSLGGGNQPQHF.

V gene TRBV5-1 combines with J gene TRBJ2-2; TRBD1 is a possible D gene (5 bases). The CDR3 extends over 14 amino acids. The V and J ends lost 5 bases and 6 bases respectively, with 14 bases between them. Germline assignment: CDR1 SGHRS and CDR2 YFSETQ. The CDR3, as DNA: TGCGCCAGCAGTTTACCAGGGAATTCCGGGGAGCTGTTTTTT. Its protein product is CASSLPGNSGELFF.

This rearrangement joins TRBV6-1 to TRBJ1-3; weak D call: TRBD1 (5 bases). CDR1 MNHNS and CDR2 SASEGT come from the germline V gene. The CDR3 is 17 amino acids. The V and J ends lost 3 bases and 1 base respectively, with 16 bases between them. The CDR3 DNA sequence: TGTGCCAGCAGTGAGGGGGGGTCCATCGGGTCTGGAAACACCATATATTTT. Translated: CASSEGGSIGSGNTIYF.

The chain is built from TRBV4-3 and TRBJ1-2; no clear D gene. This CDR3 is built from 16 residues. Germline V gives CDR1 LGHNA, CDR2 YSLEER. The V end lost 0 bases, the J end lost 4 bases, and 15 bases lay between the germline ends. The CDR3: CASSQDGTGWVYGYTF. In DNA, the CDR3 is TGCGCCAGCAGCCAAGATGGTACGGGATGGGTCTATGGCTACACCTTC.

The V call is TRBV28, the J call TRBJ1-5, with D perhaps matching TRBD1 (6 bases). The V end lost 2 bases, the J end lost 4 bases, and 9 bases lay between the germline ends. CDR1 is MDHEN and CDR2 is SYDVKM in the germline V gene. CDR3 length: 14 residues. CDR3 nucleotides: TGTGCCAGCAGTTTACAGGGGCGGAATCAGCCCCAGCATTTT. This translates into CASSLQGRNQPQHF. Looking up the rest from reference TRBV28 and TRBJ1-5 gives the full variable domain: DVKVTQSSRYLVKRTGEKVFLECVQDMDHENMFWYRQDPGLGLRLIYFSYDVKMKEKGDIPEGYSVSREKKERFSLILESASTNQTSMYLCASSLQGRNQPQHFGDGTRLSIL.

The chain links TRBV15 to TRBJ1-6, with D tentatively TRBD1 (5 bases). CDR1 is LNHNV, CDR2 YYDKDF, per germline (reference sequence). This CDR3 region has 13 residues. V shed 8 bases and J shed 7 bases, with 12 bases lying between them. CDR3 nucleotide sequence: TGTGCCACCGAAGACGGGGGGAATTCACCCCTCCACTTT. This translates into CATEDGGNSPLHF. The full variable domain, completed using reference TRBV15 and TRBJ1-6, is DAMVIQNPRYQVTQFGKPVTLSCSQTLNHNVMYWYQQKSSQAPKLLFHYYDKDFNNEADTPDNFQSRRPNTSFCFLDIRSPGLGDTAMYLCATEDGGNSPLHFGNGTRLTVT.

The chain is built from TRBV7-2 and TRBJ2-1, with D possibly matching TRBD2 (6 bases). Trimming pared 1 base from V and 6 bases from J, leaving 10 bases between. The CDR3 sequence is 14 residues long. CDR1 and CDR2 from the germline V gene are SGHTA and FQGNSA. This CDR3 reads CASSLVGGANEQFF. The DNA for the CDR3 is TGTGCCAGCAGCTTAGTGGGGGGTGCCAATGAGCAGTTCTTC.

The chain couples TRBV10-3 to TRBJ2-5; D remains ambiguous. The CDR3 is 16 residues long. V was cut by 4 bases and J by 2 bases, with 17 bases left in between. Germline assignment: CDR1 ENHRY and CDR2 SYGVKD. CDR3 bases: TGTGCCATCAGTGCTGCGAAGGGTACAGTTCAAGAGACCCAGTACTTC. The encoded protein is CAISAAKGTVQETQYF.

This clone appeared once. The CDR3 DNA follows: TGTGCCAGCAGTGACTCTGGCCTTCCCGGAGAGACCCAGTACTTC. Protein product: CASSDSGLPGETQYF. The genes are TRBV6-4 and TRBJ2-5; no clear D gene. Trimming pared 0 bases from V and 4 bases from J, leaving 12 bases between. Germline V gene data show CDR1 as MRHNA and CDR2 as SNTAGT. The CDR3 loop spans 15 amino acids.